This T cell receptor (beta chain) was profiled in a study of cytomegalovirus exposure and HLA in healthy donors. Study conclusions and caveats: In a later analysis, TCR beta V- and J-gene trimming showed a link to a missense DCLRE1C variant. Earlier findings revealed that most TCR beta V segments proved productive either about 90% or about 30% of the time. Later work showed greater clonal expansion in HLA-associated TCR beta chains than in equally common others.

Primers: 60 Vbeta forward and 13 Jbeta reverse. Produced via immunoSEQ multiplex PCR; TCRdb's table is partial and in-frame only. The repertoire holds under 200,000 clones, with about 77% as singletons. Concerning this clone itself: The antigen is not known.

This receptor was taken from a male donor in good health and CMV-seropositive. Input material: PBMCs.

CDR3 region: CASRPASGDPYEQYF. CDR3 in DNA: TGTGCCAGCAGACCAGCTAGCGGGGATCCCTACGAGCAGTACTTC. The chain recombines TRBV5-6 with TRBJ2-5; 9 nucleotides agree with TRBD2. The last part of the DNA fits TRBJ2-7 better; the J call may be wrong. CDR1 and CDR2 (germline): SGHDT, YYEEEE. This CDR3 contains 15 residues.